This TCR beta chain was sequenced for a study of CD8+CD57+ T cells in acquired aplastic anemia. Whole-study findings and limits: Patients shared 25 to 35 CD8+ CDR3 sequences with controls.

Patients included in sequencing had previously demonstrated CD8+CD57+ cell expansion by flow cytometry. Patients uniformly had severe acquired aplastic anemia. About this clonotype: The target antigen is unknown.

CDR3 length: 14 amino acids. Germline CDR1 reads SGHRS; CDR2 reads YFSETQ. V lost 2 bases and J 8 bases, leaving 13 bases between the germline ends. TCR beta VDJ and CDR3 profiles were obtained from a genomic DNA template. One entry per CDR3 protein, called by TCRdb with MiXCR from the reads. The sample has over 150,000 distinct CDR3 sequences; around 75% are singletons. The sequence was collected from a human donor with aplastic anemia. The V and J genes are TRBV5-1 and TRBJ1-4; unclear D gene. The specimen was sorted CD4+, CD8+, or CD8+CD57+ T cells (not recorded which) from PBMCs. CDR3 amino acids: CASSLFRGDEKLFF. The CDR3 coding sequence is TGCGCCAGCAGCTTATTCCGGGGTGACGAAAAACTGTTTTTT.